One sample yielded the 9 T cell receptor beta chains listed below, sequenced in a study of radiation and T cells in renal cell carcinoma. Here immunoSEQ multiplex PCR was the method, and the copy in TCRdb shows in-frame clones only, minus some. This sample has tens of thousands of clones, with 80% to 90% found just once. Regarding time point: blood 4 weeks post-SBRT, at nephrectomy. Treatment specified: 15 Gy SBRT to primary tumor, nephrectomy 4 weeks later. The sequenced sample was blood, obtained from a patient whose treatment included radiotherapy and nephrectomy. These receptors originate from a woman in her seventies with renal cell carcinoma.

The rearrangement joins TRBV11-3 to TRBJ2-5; either TRBD1 or TRBD2 may supply D (6 bases each). Per the germline V gene, CDR1 is SGHNT and CDR2 is YENEEA. V was clipped by 0 bases and J by 7 bases, with 15 bases between them. The CDR3 consists of 15 residues. The CDR3 protein is CASSLEGGGAGTQYF. In DNA, the CDR3 is TGTGCCAGCAGCTTAGAGGGGGGCGGTGCAGGGACCCAGTACTTC.

This clone was counted a single time. This specimen includes other DNA sequences encoding the same CDR3. The genes are TRBV2 and TRBJ2-7, with D perhaps TRBD2 (6 bases). This CDR3 is 15 amino acids long. V was clipped by 1 base and J by 1 base, with 11 bases between them. Germline V gene data show CDR1 as SNHLY and CDR2 as FYNNEI. The CDR3 coding sequence is TGTGCCAGCAGTGAAGGGGGAGGACGGTCCTACGAGCAGTACTTC. It is translated as CASSEGGGRSYEQYF.

The chain recombines TRBV7-2 with TRBJ2-7; D gene uncertain. With 1 base removed from V and 2 bases from J, the gap between germline ends came to 6 bases. Germline V gives CDR1 SGHTA, CDR2 FQGNSA. This CDR3 spans 13 amino acids. The CDR3 sequence: CASSLGYAYEQYF. DNA of the CDR3: TGTGCCAGCAGCTTAGGGTACGCCTACGAGCAGTACTTC. Filled out from reference TRBV7-2 and TRBJ2-7, the complete variable domain reads GAGVSQSPSNKVTEKGKDVELRCDPISGHTALYWYRQSLGQGLEFLIYFQGNSAPDKSGLPSDRFSAERTGGSVSTLTIQRTQQEDSAVYLCASSLGYAYEQYFGPGTRLTVT.

The chain couples TRBV7-2 to TRBJ2-2, with TRBD2 matching 7 bases. The V and J ends lost 4 bases and 4 bases, in that order; junction bases with no gene match: 0. The CDR3 consists of 13 residues. Germline V CDR1 and CDR2: SGHTA, FQGNSA. In nucleotides, the CDR3 is TGTGCCAGCAGCTCGGGAGGCACCGGGGAGCTGTTTTTT. It encodes CASSSGGTGELFF.

This chain joins TRBV2 and TRBJ1-6; a possible D gene is TRBD1 (5 bases). The V end lost 6 bases, the J end lost 8 bases, and 20 bases lay between the germline ends. This CDR3 is built from 16 residues. Germline CDR1 reads SNHLY; CDR2 reads FYNNEI. The CDR3 is CASRQSGALTHSPLHF. In nucleotides, the CDR3 is TGTGCCAGCAGGCAAAGCGGGGCTCTCACACATTCACCCCTCCACTTT.

The V call is TRBV28, the J call TRBJ2-7; 7 bases map to TRBD1. CDR1 and CDR2 from the germline V gene are MDHEN and SYDVKM. The trim removed 6 bases at V and 6 bases at J, leaving 8 bases unmatched. CDR3 size: 13 residues. The CDR3 nucleotides are TGTGCCAGCAGGAGACAGGGAAGCCCCGAGCAGTACTTC. This gives the protein CASRRQGSPEQYF.

The V call is TRBV7-2, the J call TRBJ1-1; TRBD1 might be the D (5 bases). The germline gives CDR1 SGHTA, CDR2 FQGNSA. The CDR3 is made up of 14 amino acids. V was clipped by 6 bases and J by 1 base, with 12 bases between them. The CDR3 here is CASRGRGTNTEAFF. The CDR3 DNA sequence: TGTGCCAGCAGGGGGAGAGGGACGAACACTGAAGCTTTCTTT. Looking up the rest from reference TRBV7-2 and TRBJ1-1 gives the full variable domain: GAGVSQSPSNKVTEKGKDVELRCDPISGHTALYWYRQSLGQGLEFLIYFQGNSAPDKSGLPSDRFSAERTGGSVSTLTIQRTQQEDSAVYLCASRGRGTNTEAFFGQGTRLTVV.

This clone was detected only once. In DNA, the CDR3 is TGTGCCATTTATGACACCAACTATGGCTACACCTTC. It encodes CAIYDTNYGYTF. The J gene is TRBJ1-2, the V gene TRBV10-3; D not certain. Trimming removed 9 bases at V and 2 bases at J, with 10 bases between. Germline lookup yields CDR1 ENHRY and CDR2 SYGVKD. The CDR3 spans 12 residues.

The V and J genes are TRBV19 and TRBJ2-7, with a weak D call TRBD2 (6 bases). This CDR3 comprises 14 residues. The ends were cut back, 6 bases at V and 3 bases at J, with 15 bases in the middle. Per the germline V gene, CDR1 is LNHDA and CDR2 is SQIVND (reference sequence). CDR3 loop: CASRAGSGVYEQYF. For the CDR3, the DNA is TGTGCCAGTAGGGCCGGGAGCGGCGTCTACGAGCAGTACTTC.